This T cell receptor (beta chain) was sequenced during a study of shared clonotypes between healthy human individuals. Clones were read by immunoSEQ multiplex PCR, and TCRdb kept only the in-frame ones, dropping some. The sample holds some 2.1 million clones, 90% to 95% seen once. The CDR3 loop spans 15 amino acids. CDR1 and CDR2 (germline): SGDLS, YYNGEE. V was cut by 0 bases and J by 3 bases, with 12 bases left in between. The sequenced sample was naive CD4+ T cells sorted from blood. Subset of the sample: CD45RA+ positively selected. This chain uses TRBV9 with TRBJ1-2, with D possibly matching TRBD1 (5 bases). The source of this sequence is a man between 18 and 35 years old in good health. CDR3 DNA sequence: TGTGCCAGCAGCGTAGCAATGTGGGGGGACTATGGCTACACCTTC. This sequence encodes CASSVAMWGDYGYTF.